The 2 T cell receptor beta chains given below trace back to one sample, sequenced in a study of T cells in Graves' hyperthyroidism and ophthalmopathy. RNA transcripts were the template for amplifying TCR beta CDR3 regions. HTBI primers were used for first-round RT-PCR of the TCR CDR3. In TCRdb, the multiplex PCR reads were re-called with MiXCR into one record per CDR3 protein. The table lists some 340,000 distinct CDR3 sequences, approximately 14% of them singletons. The material sequenced was blood. Receptors originate from a woman aged 40-49 years with Graves' ophthalmopathy.

The chain is built from TRBV18 and TRBJ1-1; D is ambiguous. The germline gives CDR1 KGHSH, CDR2 LQKENI. Trimming pared 5 bases from V and 3 bases from J, leaving 16 bases between. The CDR3 covers 15 residues. The CDR3 is CASSSKTPPDTEAFF. The DNA for the CDR3 is TGTGCCAGCTCATCCAAGACTCCCCCGGACACTGAAGCTTTCTTT.

This clonotype was recorded at least ten times. The genes are TRBV6-1 and TRBJ2-2, with D possibly TRBD1 on 5 matching bases. The length of the CDR3 is 14 residues. Germline loops: CDR1 MNHNS, CDR2 SASEGT. Trimming cost V 6 bases and J 9 bases, with 17 bases left between them. The CDR3 sequence: CASRGPRTHRELFF. The CDR3 DNA is TGTGCCAGCAGGGGGCCGCGAACCCACCGGGAGCTGTTTTTT.